The entry below describes one TCR beta chain. What it recognizes is unknown. These data originate in a study of T cells after yellow fever vaccination. The CDR3 has 16 amino acids. Germline CDR1 and CDR2: SGHAT and FQNNGV. The V and J ends lost 5 bases and 9 bases, in that order; junction bases with no gene match: 9. MiXCR, run by TCRdb on the 5' RACE reads, gives a single entry per CDR3 protein. The sample consists of approximately 510,000 distinct CDR3 sequences, roughly 22% of them appearing once. Regarding the study as a whole: Only a minor proportion of clonotypes was detected across both CD4 and CD8 compartments. Abundant clonotypes (contaminants from the bulk population) could be present in FACS-sorted repertoires.

The J gene is TRBJ2-1, the V gene TRBV11-2; 14 nucleotides line up with TRBD2. The origin of this receptor is a man aged 18 to 35 who received the YFV17D yellow fever vaccine. The source material was PBMCs, sampled more than 20 days after the first yellow fever vaccination. CDR3 sequence: CASSHGTSGGKGEQFF. The DNA for the CDR3 is TGTGCCAGCAGCCACGGGACTAGCGGGGGCAAGGGTGAGCAGTTCTTC.